This T cell receptor (beta chain) originates from a study of T cell responses to AZD1222 COVID-19 vaccine. Regarding the study as a whole: Vaccine-associated CD4 TCRs spanned spike, dominant at 160-218 and 743-854. Females outnumbered males among donors, who were mostly white British; clonal diversity was possibly underestimated.

As to this clone: The antigen remains unidentified.

Measured with immunoSEQ multiplex PCR; TCRdb has only the in-frame clones, and not every one. The data show roughly 100,000 clones, with around 82% seen just once and around 15% held by the top ten. CDR1 SNHLY and CDR2 FYNNEI come from the germline V gene. This CDR3 has 12 residues. Deletions cut 7 bases from V and 8 bases from J, with 14 bases between. The sample consisted of peripheral blood, taken on day 0 of AZD1222 vaccination. V gene TRBV2 combines with J gene TRBJ1-2; a possible D gene is TRBD1 (5 bases). The TCR originated in an adult in good health. CDR3 residues: CASNGGLWGYTF. CDR3 nucleotides: TGTGCCAGCAATGGGGGATTGTGGGGCTACACCTTC.